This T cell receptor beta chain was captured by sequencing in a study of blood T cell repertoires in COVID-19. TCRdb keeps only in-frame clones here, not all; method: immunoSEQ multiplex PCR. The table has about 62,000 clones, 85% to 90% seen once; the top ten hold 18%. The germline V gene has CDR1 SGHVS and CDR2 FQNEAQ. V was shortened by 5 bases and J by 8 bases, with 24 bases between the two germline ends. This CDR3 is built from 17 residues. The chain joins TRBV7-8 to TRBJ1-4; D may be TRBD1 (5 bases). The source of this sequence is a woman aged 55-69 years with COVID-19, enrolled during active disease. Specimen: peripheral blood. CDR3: CASSPLWGGQVLEKLFF. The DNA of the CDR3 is TGTGCCAGCAGCCCCCTTTGGGGAGGACAAGTACTGGAAAAACTGTTTTTT.